Shown below are 22 T cell receptor beta chains from a single sample sequenced in a study of blood T cells in healthy people across ages. A second PCR, run for 7 to 11 cycles, used a sample-barcoded 5' primer plus a J-beta primer mix. In TCRdb, the 5' RACE reads were re-called with MiXCR into one record per CDR3 protein. The data contain some 750,000 distinct CDR3 sequences, over 20% of them singletons. Material for sequencing was blood. The receptors derive from a man between 65 and 85 years old in good health.

This clonotype was found a few times. CDR3 residues: CASSHPSGYEQYF. The CDR3 bases are TGTGCCAGCAGTCACCCATCGGGGTACGAGCAGTACTTC. V is TRBV28 and J is TRBJ2-7; a weak D match, TRBD2 (5 bases). Trimming removed 5 bases at V and 4 bases at J, with 12 bases between. CDR1 and CDR2 from the germline V gene are MDHEN and SYDVKM. The CDR3 extends over 13 amino acids.

This clonotype was seen more than once but under ten times. This chain links TRBV4-1 with TRBJ2-3; 7 positions agree with TRBD2. V shed 1 base and J 2 bases; nucleotides not matched to a gene: 3. The CDR3 consists of 15 residues. In germline, CDR1 is MGHRA, CDR2 YSYEKL. This CDR3 reads CASSQGGSHTDTQYF. The CDR3, as DNA: TGCGCCAGCAGCCAAGGCGGGAGTCACACAGATACGCAGTATTTT.

The sample holds many counts of this clonotype. The rearrangement links TRBV20-1 to TRBJ1-5, with 9 bases matching TRBD1. Germline V gives CDR1 DFQATT, CDR2 SNEGSKA (reference sequence). Trimming took 5 bases from V and 5 from J; bases not matched to a gene: 4. The CDR3 covers 13 residues. In DNA, the CDR3 is TGCAGTGCTCGCCGGGACAGGGATCAGCCCCAGCATTTT. Protein: CSARRDRDQPQHF.

This clonotype appeared a few times. The V gene is TRBV12-3 or TRBV12-4, the J gene TRBJ2-5, with D possibly being TRBD1 or TRBD2 (6 bases each). The CDR3 length is 14 residues. Trimming took off 5 bases at V and 4 bases at J, with 14 bases between the two ends. In nucleotides, the CDR3 is TGTGCCAGCAGTGAGGGGGGCGCAGGAGAGACCCAGTACTTC. This codes for CASSEGGAGETQYF.

The genes are TRBV11-2 and TRBJ2-7, with 8 bases aligning to TRBD2. Looked up from germline, CDR1 is SGHAT and CDR2 is FQNNGV. The junction had 13 bases not matched to a gene; V was cut back by 4 bases and J by 2 bases. The CDR3 length is 17 residues. This CDR3 reads CASSSNTFGGVTYEQYF. The DNA of the CDR3 is TGTGCCAGCAGCTCCAATACATTCGGGGGGGTAACCTACGAGCAGTACTTC.

This clonotype was recorded a few times. The chain employs TRBV4-2 and TRBJ2-3; 15 nucleotides match TRBD2. Germline trimming cut 1 base from V and 3 bases from J; bases unmatched to any gene: 8. Germline values: CDR1 LGHNA, CDR2 YNFKEQ. The CDR3 is 19 residues long. In DNA form, the CDR3 reads TGTGCCAGCAGCCAAGGTCGGACTAGCGGGAGGGGCTCGACAGATACGCAGTATTTT. Translation gives CASSQGRTSGRGSTDTQYF.

This chain links TRBV15 with TRBJ2-6, with D uncertain. The CDR3 has 17 residues. Trimming removed 2 bases from V and 0 bases from J, with 11 bases in between. From germline, CDR1 is LNHNV and CDR2 YYDKDF (reference sequence). CDR3 loop: CATSRYGRSSGANVLTF. The CDR3 DNA reads as TGTGCCACCAGCAGATACGGACGGTCCTCTGGGGCCAACGTCCTGACTTTC.

The chain has TRBV7-2 and TRBJ2-1; D assignment may be TRBD1 or TRBD2 (5 bases each). The CDR3 is made up of 14 amino acids. Trimming pared 1 base from V and 15 bases from J, leaving 19 bases between. Germline V lookup: CDR1 SGHTA, CDR2 FQGNSA. Here the CDR3 reads CASSLGGSLQSPFF. CDR3 bases: TGTGCCAGCAGCTTAGGGGGGAGTTTACAGAGCCCGTTCTTC. Drawing the rest from reference TRBV7-2 and TRBJ2-1, the complete variable domain is GAGVSQSPSNKVTEKGKDVELRCDPISGHTALYWYRQSLGQGLEFLIYFQGNSAPDKSGLPSDRFSAERTGGSVSTLTIQRTQQEDSAVYLCASSLGGSLQSPFFGPGTRLTVL.

CDR3 amino acids: CATSDWGGTGMTGELFF. The DNA of the CDR3 is TGTGCCACCAGTGATTGGGGGGGGACTGGGATGACCGGGGAGCTGTTTTTT. The genes are TRBV24-1 and TRBJ2-2, with 7 bases lining up with TRBD2. The CDR3 extends over 17 amino acids. The germline V gene has CDR1 KGHDR and CDR2 SFDVKD. With V trimmed by 2 bases and J by 5 bases, 10 bases remained unmatched.

This clonotype was detected only a few times. At one end the junction does not follow the germline gene, possibly because of a read error. The CDR3 loop reads CATGDSSNYGYTF. CDR3 nucleotide sequence: TGTGCCACCGGTGACAGCTCAAACTATGGCTACACCTTC. The genes are TRBV24-1 and TRBJ1-2; TRBD1 is a possible D gene (5 bases). CDR1 KGHDR and CDR2 SFDVKD come from the germline V gene. The CDR3 extends over 13 amino acids.

The V and J genes are TRBV6-6 and TRBJ2-5; D remains ambiguous. The CDR3 sequence is 13 residues long. Germline loops: CDR1 MNHNY, CDR2 SVGAGI (reference sequence). Trimming removed 6 bases at V and 0 bases at J, with 8 bases between. The CDR3: CASRDGNQETQYF. In DNA form, the CDR3 reads TGTGCCAGCAGGGACGGCAACCAAGAGACCCAGTACTTC.

This clonotype was observed a handful of times. The gene calls are TRBV6-1 and TRBJ1-2; a weak D match, TRBD1 (5 bases). The germline CDR1 and CDR2 sequences are MNHNS and SASEGT. This CDR3 has 15 residues. V dropped 6 bases and J dropped 4 bases, with 18 bases sitting between them. The CDR3 region is CASSTGGEGFYGYTF. In nucleotides, the CDR3 is TGTGCCAGCAGCACCGGAGGGGAGGGATTCTATGGCTACACCTTC.

The chain is built from TRBV5-1 and TRBJ2-7; D could derive from TRBD1 or TRBD2 (6 bases each). Trimming removed 4 bases from V and 4 bases from J, with 15 bases in between. Germline CDR1 is SGHRS and CDR2 is YFSETQ. This CDR3 contains 14 residues. The CDR3 protein is CASSGGTLSYEQYF. CDR3 in DNA: TGCGCCAGCAGCGGAGGGACACTAAGTTACGAGCAGTACTTC.

This clonotype was counted ten times or more. The chain recombines TRBV10-3 with TRBJ1-3; D remains unclear. The CDR3 totals 15 residues. Germline CDR1 and CDR2: ENHRY and SYGVKD. V lost 2 bases to trimming and J lost 1 base, with 9 bases between them. The CDR3 sequence is CAISETDRSGNTIYF. DNA of the CDR3: TGTGCCATCAGTGAGACGGACCGGTCTGGAAACACCATATATTTT.

A single count supports this clonotype. A much larger clone sits a single nucleotide away, making a read error possible. The rearrangement joins TRBV10-3 to TRBJ2-3; no definite D call. The germline CDR1 and CDR2 sequences are ENHRY and SYGVKD. The length of the CDR3 is 12 residues. In nucleotides, the CDR3 is TGTGCCTTCAGTGAGGTAGGAGATACGCAGTATTTT. As protein: CAFSEVGDTQYF.

This sequence joins TRBV5-6 and TRBJ2-1, with 7 bases matching TRBD1. Germline V CDR1 and CDR2: SGHDT, YYEEEE. V gave up 7 bases and J gave up 4 bases; unmatched junction bases: 5. The CDR3 is 13 residues long. CDR3 sequence (DNA): TGTGCCAGCTCCGGGACAGCTTACAATGAGCAGTTCTTC. Its translation: CASSGTAYNEQFF.

This clonotype was seen a few times. The chain joins TRBV19 to TRBJ2-3, with no clear D. This CDR3 region has 15 residues. Germline values: CDR1 LNHDA, CDR2 SQIVND (reference sequence). The V end was cut by 1 base, the J end by 0 bases, with 8 bases between. Here the CDR3 DNA reads TGTGCCAGTAGTATAGTAATGGGTAGCACAGATACGCAGTATTTT. The encoded protein is CASSIVMGSTDTQYF.

This clonotype was detected only a few times. The J gene is TRBJ2-1, the V gene TRBV12-3 or TRBV12-4; D uncertain. This CDR3 spans 13 amino acids. The V end was cut by 3 bases, the J end by 6 bases, with 9 bases between. Here the CDR3 DNA reads TGTGCCAGCAGTTTTGGTCTTATCAATGAGCAGTTCTTC. Amino acids: CASSFGLINEQFF.

This chain connects TRBV2 to TRBJ2-7; D call uncertain. In germline, CDR1 is SNHLY, CDR2 FYNNEI. There are 14 residues in the CDR3. Trimming took off 5 bases at V and 3 bases at J, with 14 bases between the two ends. This CDR3 is CASSLRQISYEQYF. The CDR3 bases are TGTGCCAGCAGTTTAAGGCAGATTAGCTACGAGCAGTACTTC.

V gene TRBV7-2 combines with J gene TRBJ2-7; TRBD1 agrees at 8 bases. This CDR3 contains 14 residues. The V segment lost 6 bases and the J segment 3 bases; nucleotides outside the gene matches: 7. Germline V gene lookup returns CDR1 SGHTA and CDR2 FQGNSA. CDR3 DNA: TGTGCCAGCAGGAAACTCGGACAGGGCTACGAGCAGTACTTC. It is translated as CASRKLGQGYEQYF. The full variable domain, in which reference TRBV7-2 and TRBJ2-7 provide the parts outside the CDR3, is GAGVSQSPSNKVTEKGKDVELRCDPISGHTALYWYRQSLGQGLEFLIYFQGNSAPDKSGLPSDRFSAERTGGSVSTLTIQRTQQEDSAVYLCASRKLGQGYEQYFGPGTRLTVT.

This clonotype was observed a handful of times. The V gene is TRBV24-1, the J gene TRBJ1-1; D ambiguous. The V and J ends lost 12 bases and 3 bases respectively, with 16 bases between them. The CDR3 runs to 13 residues. CDR1 KGHDR and CDR2 SFDVKD come from the germline V gene. Here the CDR3 DNA reads TGTGCCCCCCCACAGCACACTCACACTGAAGCTTTCTTT. It yields the protein CAPPQHTHTEAFF.

The J gene is TRBJ2-1, the V gene TRBV28; maybe TRBD2 (6 bases). Germline lookup yields CDR1 MDHEN and CDR2 SYDVKM. This CDR3 comprises 12 residues. Trimming shortened V by 9 bases and J by 9 bases, and 15 bases separated the two germline ends. CDR3 nucleotide sequence: TGTGCCAGTGAATCATCGGGGGTTGAGCAGTTCTTC. It encodes CASESSGVEQFF.